Sequencing of this TCR beta chain was carried out in a study of cytomegalovirus exposure and HLA in healthy donors. The donors were in the approximately 120-subject validation cohort; that cohort was separate from the roughly 680-subject first cohort. Study-level results: According to a subsequent analysis, TCR clusters identified in the first cohort showed a tendency to co-occur across the 100 to 150 validation repertoires. Cytomegalovirus association was listed for 170 or so TCR beta chains. In vitro checks showed that three CMV-associated chains really do target CMV antigens.

The repertoire was sequenced with immunoSEQ multiplex PCR; TCRdb's copy has only in-frame clones and lacks some. The sample includes 55,000 to 80,000 clones, around 95% seen only once; the top ten take 7%. Concerning this clone itself: Its specificity is not known.

The J segment lost 7 bases and the V segment lost 4 bases, leaving 9 bases of the junction unmatched. Looked up from germline, CDR1 is LNHDA and CDR2 is SQIVND (reference sequence). The CDR3 is 15 amino acids. This sequence originates from a woman aged 18 to 35 in good health and CMV-seropositive. Material: PBMCs. J is TRBJ1-5 and V is TRBV19, with 8 nucleotides matching TRBD1. The CDR3 region is CASSTRGTGGQPQHF. CDR3 coding DNA: TGTGCCAGTAGTACTCGCGGGACAGGCGGCCAGCCCCAGCATTTT.